The clone carrying this TCR beta chain came up many times. The target antigen is unknown. The CDR3 spans 15 residues. Trimming removed 5 bases from V and 4 bases from J; junction bases left unmatched: 6. The germline V gene encodes CDR1 SGHTA and CDR2 FQGNSA. Patients having uncontrolled infection, another autoimmune disease, pregnancy or lactation were not included. This sample is part of a study of T cells in Graves' hyperthyroidism and ophthalmopathy. Study conclusions and caveats: Most thyroid clonotypes expanded above 0.001 were also detected in blood.

It was RNA transcripts that yielded the amplified TCR beta CDR3 regions. First-round RT-PCR targeting the TCR CDR3 was performed with the HTBI primer set. TCRdb analysed the multiplex PCR reads with MiXCR anew, one entry per CDR3 protein. This sample has 450,000 to 700,000 distinct CDR3 sequences; 35% to 55% occur once, and the top ten carry around 7.7%. The chain recombines TRBV7-2 with TRBJ2-7, with 12 nucleotides matching TRBD2. The receptor was isolated from a woman in her late teens or twenties with Graves' hyperthyroidism. The sequenced sample was peripheral blood or thyroid tissue (not recorded which). The CDR3 nucleotides are TGTGCCAGCAGCCGAACCGGGACTAGCGGGTACGAGCAGTACTTC. It is translated as CASSRTGTSGYEQYF. The whole variable domain, remainder taken from reference TRBV7-2 and TRBJ2-7, is GAGVSQSPSNKVTEKGKDVELRCDPISGHTALYWYRQSLGQGLEFLIYFQGNSAPDKSGLPSDRFSAERTGGSVSTLTIQRTQQEDSAVYLCASSRTGTSGYEQYFGPGTRLTVT.